This TCR beta chain was sequenced for a study of T-cell reconstitution after alpha-beta-depleted transplantation in children. This sample's TCRbeta library carried unique molecular identifier barcodes. A single record per CDR3 protein comes from TCRdb applying MiXCR to the PCR reads. The table lists 500,000 to 600,000 distinct CDR3 sequences, about 17% of them singletons. The CDR3 has 12 residues. V was cut by 3 bases and J by 6 bases, with 8 bases left in between. This clonotype came up many times. J is TRBJ1-2 and V is TRBV12-3 or TRBV12-4, with no clear D. The source of this sequence is a human donor who donated a stem cell graft to a child with acute lymphoblastic leukemia. Sequences were derived from PBMCs from the stem cell graft donor, sampled from the stem cell graft. This CDR3 is CASSFRVDGYTF. The CDR3 DNA reads TGTGCCAGCAGTTTTAGGGTGGATGGCTACACCTTC.